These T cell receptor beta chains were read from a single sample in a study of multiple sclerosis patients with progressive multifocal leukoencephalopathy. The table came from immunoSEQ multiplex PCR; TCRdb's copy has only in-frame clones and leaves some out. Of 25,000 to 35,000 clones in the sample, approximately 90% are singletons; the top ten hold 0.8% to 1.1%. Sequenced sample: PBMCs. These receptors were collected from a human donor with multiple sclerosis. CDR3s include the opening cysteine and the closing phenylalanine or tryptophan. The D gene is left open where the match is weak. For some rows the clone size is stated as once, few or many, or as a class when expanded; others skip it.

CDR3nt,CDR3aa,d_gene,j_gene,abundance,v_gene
TGTGCCAGCAGCTTAGAGCAGGGGGCACGAACTGAAGCTTTCTTT,CASSLEQGARTEAFF,TRBD1,TRBJ1-1,-,TRBV7-8
TGTGCCAGCAGCCTGAACCGGGGGTCACCCCTCCACTTT,CASSLNRGSPLHF,-,TRBJ1-6,-,TRBV14
TGTGCCAGCAGTGAATTGGGGGGAGATTCACCCCTCCACTTT,CASSELGGDSPLHF,-,TRBJ1-6,-,TRBV2
TGTGCCAGCAGCTTAAGTTACGGCAGGGGGTCGCCCACCTACGAGCAGTACTTC,CASSLSYGRGSPTYEQYF,TRBD1,TRBJ2-7,once,TRBV7-2
TGTGCCAGTAGTACCAATTCCCAAGTATCCAGGACTGAAGCTTTCTTT,CASSTNSQVSRTEAFF,-,TRBJ1-1,-,TRBV19
TGTGCCAGTGACAGGTTTAATTCACCCCTCCACTTT,CASDRFNSPLHF,-,TRBJ1-6,-,TRBV6-6
TGTGCCAGCAGACATAGCGGGGGGGGGTCCTACGAGCAGTACTTC,CASRHSGGGSYEQYF,TRBD2,TRBJ2-7,-,TRBV6-5
TGTGCCAGCAGCTTAGCGGGGCTCGTGGGGGAGACCCAGTACTTC,CASSLAGLVGETQYF,-,TRBJ2-5,once,TRBV7-9
TGTGCCAGCAGCTTAGCAGGGCGGGGGACCACAGATACGCAGTATTTT,CASSLAGRGTTDTQYF,TRBD2,TRBJ2-3,-,TRBV7-6
TGTGCCAGCAGCTACGACGGACTCGAGAACACTGAAGCTTTCTTT,CASSYDGLENTEAFF,-,TRBJ1-1,-,TRBV9
TGTGCCAGTAGTTCGGACAGGGGGCGGCCGGATCAGCCCCAGCATTTT,CASSSDRGRPDQPQHF,TRBD1,TRBJ1-5,once,TRBV19
TGTGCCAGCAGGGGGAGAGATCAGCCCCAGCATTTT,CASRGRDQPQHF,-,TRBJ1-5,-,TRBV6-1
TGTGCCAGTAGTATGGTCGACAGGGCGTCCACTGAAGCTTTCTTT,CASSMVDRASTEAFF,TRBD1,TRBJ1-1,-,TRBV19
TGTGCCAGCAGCTCGGGGGTCGAACCTTCGGAGGATACGCAGTATTTT,CASSSGVEPSEDTQYF,-,TRBJ2-3,-,TRBV7-3
TGTGCCAGCAACGGGGTCATAAATGAAAAACTGTTTTTT,CASNGVINEKLFF,-,TRBJ1-4,once,TRBV2
TGTGCCAGCAGCCCTGGTGGGACATACGAGCAGTACTTC,CASSPGGTYEQYF,-,TRBJ2-7,-,TRBV11-3
TGTGCCAGCAGTTACTCGAATGGTGGCTACACCTTC,CASSYSNGGYTF,-,TRBJ1-2,-,TRBV6-5
TGTGCCAGCAGCTTAGCGGGGGTGTCCTACCAAGAGACCCAGTACTTC,CASSLAGVSYQETQYF,-,TRBJ2-5,-,TRBV11-2
TGTGCCAGCAGCCTCTGGCCCGACACAGATACGCAGTATTTT,CASSLWPDTDTQYF,-,TRBJ2-3,-,TRBV7-2
TGTGCCAGTAGTATGCTCCCAACCGGGAGGTCCGGGGGCTACACCTTC,CASSMLPTGRSGGYTF,-,TRBJ1-2,-,TRBV19
TGTGCCAGCAGAGCCCTGGGGACAGTCTTGAACACTGAAGCTTTCTTT,CASRALGTVLNTEAFF,TRBD1,TRBJ1-1,once,TRBV5-6
TGTGCCTGGAGTCGACCAGGGGCCGCTGGAAACACCATATATTTT,CAWSRPGAAGNTIYF,-,TRBJ1-3,-,TRBV30
TGTGCCAGCTCTCTTAGGAGGATGAACACTGAAGCTTTCTTT,CASSLRRMNTEAFF,-,TRBJ1-1,few,TRBV6-5
TGTGCCAGCAGCCCTAGGGGATCGGCAGGCGGAACGGGGGGAGGCTACACCTTC,CASSPRGSAGGTGGGYTF,-,TRBJ1-2,-,TRBV7-8
TGTGCCAGCAGCGAACAGGGACGCTATGGCTACACCTTC,CASSEQGRYGYTF,-,TRBJ1-2,-,TRBV7-9
TGCGCCAGCAGCTCGGTGCTGGGGGGTCGGGACGGCTACACCTTC,CASSSVLGGRDGYTF,-,TRBJ1-2,-,TRBV4-1
TGCGCCAGCAGCCAGGGACAGGTCGAGGAGCAGTTCTTC,CASSQGQVEEQFF,TRBD1,TRBJ2-1,-,TRBV4-1
TGTGCCAGCATGAGGACAGGGGTGGACACCGGGGAGCTGTTTTTT,CASMRTGVDTGELFF,TRBD1,TRBJ2-2,-,TRBV9
TGTGCCAGCAGCTTACATCGATCGCTCTCTGGAAACACCATATATTTT,CASSLHRSLSGNTIYF,-,TRBJ1-3,-,TRBV7-8
TGTGCCAGCAGTCAAGATTACAATCAGCCCCAGCATTTT,CASSQDYNQPQHF,-,TRBJ1-5,once,TRBV2
TGTGCCAGCAGTCGCGGGGCCCGTCACACTGAAGCTTTCTTT,CASSRGARHTEAFF,-,TRBJ1-1,-,TRBV27
TGTGCCAGCAGCCTCAATTCACCCCTCCACTTT,CASSLNSPLHF,-,TRBJ1-6,-,TRBV6-6
TGTGCCGCTGGCCTCGGCGGCACTGAAGCTTTCTTT,CAAGLGGTEAFF,-,TRBJ1-1,-,TRBV2
TGTGCCAGAAGCTTGGCCAGGGGAGGCAGAGATACGCAGTATTTT,CARSLARGGRDTQYF,-,TRBJ2-3,-,TRBV5-3
TGCAGTGCTAGGGATGGGGCTGAAGCTTTCTTT,CSARDGAEAFF,-,TRBJ1-1,-,TRBV20-1
TGTGCCAGCAGCCAAGATACGGGCGGGGGGGCCGGAGAGACCCAGTACTTC,CASSQDTGGGAGETQYF,TRBD2,TRBJ2-5,-,TRBV4-2
TGTGCCAGCAGCTCAGCTCGTCGCACCGGGGAGCTGTTTTTT,CASSSARRTGELFF,-,TRBJ2-2,-,TRBV13
TGCGCCAGCAGCCCGGGGGACGTATGGAATGAAAAACTGTTTTTT,CASSPGDVWNEKLFF,-,TRBJ1-4,-,TRBV5-1
TGTGCCAGCAGCTTGACAGGGGGCGGAGGGAACACTGAAGCTTTCTTT,CASSLTGGGGNTEAFF,TRBD1,TRBJ1-1,-,TRBV13
TGTGCCAGCAGCCGGACAGGCGCTATCCAAGAGACCCAGTACTTC,CASSRTGAIQETQYF,TRBD1,TRBJ2-5,-,TRBV5-4
TGTGCCAGCAGCAAAGTCCGGACAGGGCGACTAATGAACACTGAAGCTTTCTTT,CASSKVRTGRLMNTEAFF,-,TRBJ1-1,-,TRBV21-1
TGTGCCCTACGAGTGGCAGAACGACTGTTTTTT,CALRVAERLFF,-,TRBJ1-4,few,TRBV6-6
TGTGCCAGCAGCTTACGGGTTCGAGAGACCCAGTACTTC,CASSLRVRETQYF,-,TRBJ2-5,-,TRBV7-3
TGTGCCAGCAGCTCCACCCGCTACGAGCAGTACTTC,CASSSTRYEQYF,-,TRBJ2-7,few,TRBV7-2
TGTGCCAGCAGCTTATTCTCGGGGAATGGCGCTGAAGCTTTCTTT,CASSLFSGNGAEAFF,-,TRBJ1-1,-,TRBV11-2
TGTGCCAGCAGTTTACCTTCTGCTAATGAAAAACTGTTTTTT,CASSLPSANEKLFF,-,TRBJ1-4,-,TRBV28
TGTGCCAGCAGCGTAGACTCATGGGACCGAAATTCACCCCTCCACTTT,CASSVDSWDRNSPLHF,-,TRBJ1-6,-,TRBV9
TGTGCCAGTACACGACGGGGGTCCGACTATGGCTACACCTTC,CASTRRGSDYGYTF,-,TRBJ1-2,-,TRBV19
TGTGCCAGCAGCCCGGGAGGGGAGAACACTGAAGCTTTCTTT,CASSPGGENTEAFF,-,TRBJ1-1,-,TRBV5-5
TGTGCCAGCAGCTTAGCACAGTTGAAAGAGCAGTTCTTC,CASSLAQLKEQFF,-,TRBJ2-1,-,TRBV11-2
TGTGCCAGCAGCTTAGACGAGTCCCGGGATACGCAGTATTTT,CASSLDESRDTQYF,-,TRBJ2-3,-,TRBV7-9
TGTGCCAGCAGTTTTCTTCACGGGGGGTCCTACAATGAGCAGTTCTTC,CASSFLHGGSYNEQFF,TRBD2,TRBJ2-1,-,TRBV28
TGTGCCAGCTCCCGAGATGCTCTGAACACTGAAGCTTTCTTT,CASSRDALNTEAFF,-,TRBJ1-1,-,TRBV6-1
TGTGCCACCAGCAGAGATCGGGGGGACGGGCCCGAAAAACTGTTTTTT,CATSRDRGDGPEKLFF,-,TRBJ1-4,-,TRBV15
TGTGCCAGCAGTTTCGGGACAGGGGTCCGGGCTGGCTACACCTTC,CASSFGTGVRAGYTF,TRBD1,TRBJ1-2,-,TRBV28
TGTGCCTGGAGTGTAAAGGCCCCTAGGTACGAGCAGTACTTC,CAWSVKAPRYEQYF,-,TRBJ2-7,-,TRBV30
TGTGCCAGCAGTGACCGCGGGGGTAATTCACCCCTCCACTTT,CASSDRGGNSPLHF,-,TRBJ1-6,few,TRBV6-5
TGTGCCAGCAGTGAGGGACGGAGGGTTATGGAGACCCAGTACTTC,CASSEGRRVMETQYF,-,TRBJ2-5,-,TRBV2
TGTGCCAGCAGAGAAGGACTAGCGGGGGGGCCACGGCAAGAGACCCAGTACTTC,CASREGLAGGPRQETQYF,TRBD2,TRBJ2-5,-,TRBV6-1
TGTGCCAGCAGTGCGCACCCAGGGGCGCGGGGAGCTTTCTTT,CASSAHPGARGAFF,-,TRBJ1-1,-,TRBV27